This T cell receptor (beta chain) was recovered during a study of blood T cells in healthy people across ages. With a J-beta primer mix and a sample-barcoded 5' primer, a second PCR ran 7 to 11 cycles. TCRdb re-analysed the 5' RACE reads in MiXCR, keeping a single row per CDR3 protein. Here the sample spans about 1 million distinct CDR3 sequences, 40% to 45% being singletons. Trimming stripped 4 bases from V and 6 bases from J, with 18 bases between. Germline assignment: CDR1 MNHNS and CDR2 SASEGT. This CDR3 contains 15 residues. What was sequenced was blood. This sequence originates from an older woman in good health. The chain combines TRBV6-1 with TRBJ1-1; D is perhaps TRBD1 (5 bases). The CDR3 nucleotides read TGTGCCAGCAGTGCCGGGACTTCCGTGGGCGCTGAAGCTTTCTTT. This codes for CASSAGTSVGAEAFF.